This TCR beta chain appears in the sequencing data of a study of neurological immune-mediated disorders. This clonotype was detected many times. Its target is unknown. The V segment lost 3 bases and the J segment 14 bases; nucleotides outside the gene matches: 6. The CDR3 length is 11 residues. Germline-derived CDR1 and CDR2 are ENHRY and SYGVKD. Findings and caveats of the study: The highest TCR clonal expansion occurred in HTLV-1-associated myelopathy; multiple sclerosis fell below healthy controls. Subjects shared no identical expanded-clone CDR3 amino acid sequences, suggesting private TCR-beta repertoires in all groups.

Unsorted libraries used 2 million PBMCs kept at -80 degrees C. Synthesis of cDNA was accomplished via 5'RACE employing 10-nucleotide random UMIs. One entry per CDR3 protein, called by TCRdb with MiXCR from the 5' RACE reads. Of under 60,000 distinct CDR3 sequences listed, 10% are singletons. The sequenced sample was PBMCs. This TCR came from a woman aged 40 to 50 with HTLV-1-associated myelopathy (HAM/TSP). The V gene is TRBV10-3, the J gene TRBJ2-5, with 7 bases matching TRBD2. This CDR3 reads CAISDTSVQYF. The CDR3 coding sequence is TGTGCCATCAGTGATACTAGCGTCCAATACTTC.